The T cell receptor (beta chain) under discussion was sequenced for a study of blood T cell repertoires in COVID-19. The method was immunoSEQ multiplex PCR; TCRdb's version includes in-frame clones alone and lacks a portion of them. The table lists 95,000 to 150,000 clones, approximately 71% of them singletons. CDR3 length: 14 amino acids. CDR1 is SGHNT and CDR2 is YYREEE in the germline V gene (reference sequence). With 4 bases removed from V and 7 bases from J, the gap between germline ends came to 14 bases. The sequenced sample was peripheral blood. V is TRBV5-4 and J is TRBJ2-2; a weak D match, TRBD2 (6 bases). The TCR sequence derives from a woman in her sixties or seventies with acute or convalescent COVID-19. The CDR3 loop is CASSGAGLSGELFF. CDR3 nucleotides: TGTGCCAGCAGCGGTGCGGGGTTGAGCGGGGAGCTGTTTTTT.